Listed below are T cell receptor beta chains from one sample, sequenced in a study of type 1 and type 2 diabetes patients. TCRdb itself ran the multiplex PCR reads through MiXCR, one entry per CDR3 protein. The sample holds approximately 260,000 distinct CDR3 sequences, over 45% seen once. Sequenced sample: peripheral blood mononuclear cells (PBMCs). Receptors originate from a man in his late teens or twenties with type 2 diabetes. Each CDR3 is given with its conserved first and last residue. The D gene is left open where the match is weak. A row's size may be missing; if present it is once, few, many or a size class.

size: NA
J: TRBJ2-1
D: NA
V: TRBV9
CDR3: CASSVASGPRNYNEQFF
DNA: TGTGCCAGCAGCGTAGCTTCAGGGCCTCGAAATTACAATGAGCAGTTCTTC

size: few
J: TRBJ1-6
D: NA
V: TRBV10-1
CDR3: CASSEDDFSPLHF
DNA: TGCGCCAGCAGTGAGGACGATTTTTCACCCCTCCACTTT

size: NA
J: TRBJ1-1
D: NA
V: TRBV19
CDR3: CASKIGNTEAFF
DNA: TGTGCCAGTAAGATCGGGAACACTGAAGCTTTCTTT

size: NA
J: TRBJ2-1
D: TRBD1
V: TRBV15
CDR3: CATTDRQGYNEQFF
DNA: TGTGCCACCACCGACAGACAGGGATACAATGAGCAGTTCTTC

size: NA
J: TRBJ2-3
D: NA
V: TRBV30
CDR3: CAWSDFGDTQYF
DNA: TGTGCCTGGAGTGATTTCGGAGATACGCAGTATTTT

size: NA
J: TRBJ2-1
D: TRBD1
V: TRBV12-3/TRBV12-4
CDR3: CASSFFRRGTGAYNEQFF
DNA: TGTGCCAGCAGTTTTTTCCGTAGAGGGACAGGGGCTTACAATGAGCAGTTCTTC

size: few
J: TRBJ1-4
D: TRBD1
V: TRBV7-9
CDR3: CASSPGTANEKLFF
DNA: TGTGCCAGCAGTCCCGGGACAGCAAATGAAAAACTGTTTTTT

size: NA
J: TRBJ2-1
D: TRBD2
V: TRBV6-1
CDR3: CASSGGWSYNEQFF
DNA: TGTGCCAGCAGCGGGGGGTGGTCCTACAATGAGCAGTTCTTC

size: few
J: TRBJ2-3
D: TRBD2
V: TRBV20-1
CDR3: CSAQGLAGQGLTDTQYF
DNA: TGCAGTGCCCAGGGACTAGCGGGGCAGGGGTTGACAGATACGCAGTATTTT

size: few
J: TRBJ1-2
D: TRBD1
V: TRBV4-1
CDR3: CASSQARQGEHYGYTF
DNA: TGCGCCAGCAGCCAAGCGAGACAGGGGGAGCACTATGGCTACACCTTC

size: few
J: TRBJ2-3
D: NA
V: TRBV15
CDR3: CATSRYSGNTDTQYF
DNA: TGTGCCACCAGCAGATATAGCGGAAACACAGATACGCAGTATTTT

size: NA
J: TRBJ1-2
D: NA
V: TRBV7-6
CDR3: CASSLGTGTHGYTF
DNA: TGTGCCAGCAGCTTGGGAACCGGGACCCATGGCTACACCTTC

size: few
J: TRBJ2-3
D: NA
V: TRBV19
CDR3: CASFSGTDTQYF
DNA: TGTGCCAGTTTCTCGGGCACAGATACGCAGTATTTT

size: NA
J: TRBJ2-3
D: NA
V: TRBV7-9
CDR3: CASSLDGINTDTQYF
DNA: TGTGCCAGCAGCTTAGATGGAATTAACACAGATACGCAGTATTTT

size: few
J: TRBJ2-5
D: TRBD1
V: TRBV19
CDR3: CASSIGRGETQYF
DNA: TGTGCCAGTAGTATTGGCAGGGGGGAGACCCAGTACTTC